This T cell receptor (beta chain) was retrieved from a study of shared clonotypes between healthy human individuals. Replicate PCRs run on unsorted PBMC used around 0.3 ug DNA, which was 31,000 or so T cell genomes. Ten immunoSEQ deep assay plates served to sequence unsorted PBMC DNA. TCRdb's table, derived via immunoSEQ multiplex PCR, lists solely in-frame clones and lacks some. The sample lists some 490,000 clones, roughly 80% seen once, with more than 10% in the top ten. As concerns this clone: Its antigen is currently unknown.

Healthy and HIV-negative, the adult donors had no recent acute infections or vaccinations. The V end was cut by 3 bases, the J end by 7 bases, with 19 bases between. CDR3 length: 16 residues. Per germline, CDR1 KGHSH and CDR2 LQKENI. Overall study results and limits: In having few donors, the study represented limited genetic and exposure-history diversity.

Sequenced: PBMCs. The TCR sequence derives from a woman between 40 and 50 years old in good health. Some clones in this sample may be carry-over from other donors' samples. The chain has TRBV18 and TRBJ2-4, with a weak D call TRBD2 (6 bases). The CDR3 coding sequence is TGTGCCAGCTCACCCTTGAGCACCGGGGGTCTTAACATTCAGTACTTC. Translated, it gives CASSPLSTGGLNIQYF.